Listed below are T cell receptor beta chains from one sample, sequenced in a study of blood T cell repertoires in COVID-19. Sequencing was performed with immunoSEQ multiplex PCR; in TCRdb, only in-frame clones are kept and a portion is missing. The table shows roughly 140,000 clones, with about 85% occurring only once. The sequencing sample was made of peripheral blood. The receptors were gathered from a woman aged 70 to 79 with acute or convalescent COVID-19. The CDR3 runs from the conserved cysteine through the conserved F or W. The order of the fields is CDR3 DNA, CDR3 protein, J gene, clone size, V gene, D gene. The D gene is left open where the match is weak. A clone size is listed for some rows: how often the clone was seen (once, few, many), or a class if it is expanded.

DNA: TGTGCCAGCACAGGGGGGAGGACAGATACGCAGTATTTT
CDR3: CASTGGRTDTQYF
J: TRBJ2-3
size: once
V: TRBV6-5
D: -

DNA: TGTGCCACAACTCCCGCGGGGGCCCCGAACACCGGGGAGCTGTTTTTT
CDR3: CATTPAGAPNTGELFF
J: TRBJ2-2
size: once
V: TRBV19
D: -

DNA: TGTGCCAGCACCTCTGCGGGTCTATTGTGGTATCGGGGGGCCAACGTCCTGACTTTC
CDR3: CASTSAGLLWYRGANVLTF
J: TRBJ2-6
size: -
V: TRBV28
D: -

DNA: TGTGCCAGCGCGACGGGGGGCCCGAGGAGAGAGACCCAGTACTTC
CDR3: CASATGGPRRETQYF
J: TRBJ2-5
size: -
V: TRBV2
D: -

DNA: TGCGCCAGCAGCTTGGGACAGGGCCGAAGCTACGAGCAGTACTTC
CDR3: CASSLGQGRSYEQYF
J: TRBJ2-7
size: -
V: TRBV5-1
D: TRBD1

DNA: TGTGCCAGCATCCCCGAGCGGGGGGCGTCTGGGGCCAACGTCCTGACTTTC
CDR3: CASIPERGASGANVLTF
J: TRBJ2-6
size: -
V: TRBV7-9
D: TRBD2

DNA: TGTGCCAGCAGTAGTCCGGGGAACAATGAGCAGTTCTTC
CDR3: CASSSPGNNEQFF
J: TRBJ2-1
size: -
V: TRBV12-3/TRBV12-4
D: -

DNA: TGTGCCAGCAGCCAAGGCCGGGATCAGCCCCAGCATTTT
CDR3: CASSQGRDQPQHF
J: TRBJ1-5
size: -
V: TRBV4-2
D: -

DNA: TGTGCCAGCCCGGGGGTTCACTATGGCTACACCTTC
CDR3: CASPGVHYGYTF
J: TRBJ1-2
size: -
V: TRBV12-3/TRBV12-4
D: -

DNA: TGTGCCAGCACCTACGGGACAGGGGGTGGAGATACGCAGTATTTT
CDR3: CASTYGTGGGDTQYF
J: TRBJ2-3
size: -
V: TRBV6-5
D: TRBD1

DNA: TGTGCCAGCCTTAGACTACAGGGGGTGCTCAATCAGCCCCAGCATTTT
CDR3: CASLRLQGVLNQPQHF
J: TRBJ1-5
size: -
V: TRBV28
D: TRBD1

DNA: TGCGCCAGCAGCCAAGACGCTGGGTTAGCGGGAAACTCCTACAATGAGCAGTTCTTC
CDR3: CASSQDAGLAGNSYNEQFF
J: TRBJ2-1
size: -
V: TRBV4-1
D: TRBD2

DNA: TGTGCCAGCAGCTCCAGGAAGGGGGGGAGCTCCTACAATGAGCAGTTCTTC
CDR3: CASSSRKGGSSYNEQFF
J: TRBJ2-1
size: -
V: TRBV7-2
D: -

DNA: TGTGCCAGCAGTTTATATGAAAGCGGGGGCACTGAAGCTTTCTTT
CDR3: CASSLYESGGTEAFF
J: TRBJ1-1
size: -
V: TRBV28
D: -

DNA: TGTGCCTGGAGTGTCAATACTTACGAGCAGTACTTC
CDR3: CAWSVNTYEQYF
J: TRBJ2-7
size: -
V: TRBV30
D: -

DNA: TGTGCCAGCAGCGTACTTAAGGGGCTTTCACCCCTCCACTTT
CDR3: CASSVLKGLSPLHF
J: TRBJ1-6
size: -
V: TRBV7-8
D: -

DNA: TGTGCCAGCAGCCTGGGGACAGGGCGAACCAATGAGCAGTTCTTC
CDR3: CASSLGTGRTNEQFF
J: TRBJ2-1
size: once
V: TRBV7-2
D: TRBD1

DNA: TGTGCCAGCAGCCACAGAGATACCGGGACAGGGGGCCACGGGGAGCTGTTTTTT
CDR3: CASSHRDTGTGGHGELFF
J: TRBJ2-2
size: -
V: TRBV7-2
D: TRBD1

DNA: TGTGCCAGCCGAAGGGACAGGGGTGACGGCTACACCTTC
CDR3: CASRRDRGDGYTF
J: TRBJ1-2
size: -
V: TRBV6-4
D: TRBD1

DNA: TGTGCCAGCAGCCCCCGGGGGGGGGAGACCCAGTACTTC
CDR3: CASSPRGGETQYF
J: TRBJ2-5
size: -
V: TRBV6-5
D: TRBD2

DNA: TGTGCCAGCAGCGTAGTATCTTCGAACACTGAAGCTTTCTTT
CDR3: CASSVVSSNTEAFF
J: TRBJ1-1
size: -
V: TRBV9
D: -

DNA: TGTGCCCCCCCTCGACAGTCTTTCTATGGCTACACCTTC
CDR3: CAPPRQSFYGYTF
J: TRBJ1-2
size: few
V: TRBV21-1
D: -

DNA: TGTGCCAGCAGCCCTTTCGTAGGGGGCTCCTACGAGCAGTACTTC
CDR3: CASSPFVGGSYEQYF
J: TRBJ2-7
size: -
V: TRBV7-6
D: -

DNA: TGTGCCAGCAGCTTAGTTTTTGGGGCTTTGAAGAACTCTGAAGCTTTCTTT
CDR3: CASSLVFGALKNSEAFF
J: TRBJ1-1
size: -
V: TRBV7-8
D: -